Presented here are 26 T cell receptor beta chains from one specimen sequenced in a study of T cells in Graves' hyperthyroidism and ophthalmopathy (dated by TCRdb to the late 2010s). Library preparation was by multiplex PCR. The sequencer was an Illumina HiSeq 2000. TCR beta CDR3 regions were amplified from RNA transcripts. For the first round of RT-PCR on the TCR CDR3, the HTBI primer set was used together with the Qiagen OneStep RT-PCR kit. The raw public data were reprocessed by TCRdb itself: fastp quality trimming at Q25, MiXCR clonotype calling, in-frame beta chains only. Identical CDR3 protein sequences are pooled into one entry, listed with their most common genes and DNA. The sample records 200,000 to 300,000 distinct CDR3 sequences, over 20% of which are singletons. Approximately 35% of the sample rests with the top ten. Specimen: blood. The receptors come from a middle-aged woman with Graves' ophthalmopathy.

This clonotype has at least ten counts. The chain is built from TRBV10-3 and TRBJ2-7; 10 bases match TRBD2. V was clipped by 4 bases and J by 5 bases; unmatched bases: 5. The CDR3 has 14 residues. CDR1 is ENHRY, CDR2 SYGVKD, per germline. As DNA, the CDR3 is TGTGCCATCAGTGGGGCTAGCGGGAGCCACGAGCAGTACTTC. Its protein product is CAISGASGSHEQYF.

This clonotype was detected many times. The rearrangement joins TRBV27 to TRBJ1-5; a possible D gene is TRBD1 (5 bases). This CDR3 spans 16 amino acids. Germline-derived CDR1 and CDR2 are MNHEY and SMNVEV (reference sequence). The V gene lost 1 base and the J gene lost 7 bases, with 17 bases spanning the gap. The DNA of the CDR3 is TGTGCCAGCAGTTTATATTCAGGGCTTCGTACGCAGCCCCAGCATTTT. Its translation is CASSLYSGLRTQPQHF.

The V gene is TRBV7-8, the J gene TRBJ2-7, with 9 bases fitting TRBD1. The CDR3 consists of 16 residues. V lost 5 bases, J lost 1 base, and 9 bases stayed unmatched. Germline V gene sequence: CDR1 SGHVS, CDR2 FQNEAQ. CDR3 region: CASSRATGTGSYEQYF. DNA for the CDR3: TGTGCCAGCAGCCGAGCCACCGGGACAGGGTCCTACGAGCAGTACTTC.

This clonotype was seen ten or more times. The rearrangement joins TRBV30 to TRBJ2-7; TRBD2 might be the D (6 bases). This CDR3 has 14 residues. Germline CDR1 and CDR2: GTSNPN and SVGIG (reference sequence). The V gene lost 3 bases and the J gene lost 1 base, with 13 bases spanning the gap. The DNA of the CDR3 is TGTGCCTGGAGCCGCGGGAAAGGATCCTACGAGCAGTACTTC. Translating it yields CAWSRGKGSYEQYF.

At least ten counts were recorded for this clonotype. This chain links TRBV28 with TRBJ1-1; maybe TRBD1 (5 bases). Trimming pared 7 bases from V and 8 bases from J, leaving 11 bases between. CDR1 MDHEN and CDR2 SYDVKM come from the germline V gene. The CDR3 covers 11 residues. CDR3: CASIERGEAFF. The CDR3 bases are TGTGCCAGCATTGAGAGGGGCGAAGCTTTCTTT.

In regard to this clonotype: An end of the junction does not agree with germline; a read error may underlie this. The rearrangement joins TRBV6-1 to TRBJ1-1; D not certain. This CDR3 contains 13 residues. Germline lookup yields CDR1 MNHNS and CDR2 SASEGT. Here the CDR3 reads CASREGMNTEAFF. In nucleotides, the CDR3 is TGTGCCAGCAGAGAAGGGATGAACACTGAAGCTTTCTTT.

The rearrangement uses TRBV6-2 or TRBV6-3 and TRBJ1-2; 9 positions match TRBD1. The V segment lost 6 bases and the J segment 4 bases; nucleotides outside the gene matches: 9. Germline CDR1 reads MNHEY; CDR2 reads SVGEGT. The CDR3 runs to 15 residues. The CDR3 region has the DNA TGTGCCAGCAGCCTACTCGACAGGGGGACCTATGGCTACACCTTC. Its translation: CASSLLDRGTYGYTF.

The rearrangement links TRBV6-1 to TRBJ2-4, with D tentatively TRBD1 (6 bases). The V end lost 6 bases, the J end lost 8 bases, and 20 bases lay between the germline ends. Germline loops: CDR1 MNHNS, CDR2 SASEGT. This CDR3 is built from 15 residues. CDR3 bases: TGTGCCAGCAGCTCAATACAGGGAATCATGTACATTCAGTACTTC. Protein product: CASSSIQGIMYIQYF.

Details on this clonotype: A much more abundant neighbour one base away suggests this may be a read error. CDR3 DNA sequence: TGCGCCAGCAGCCAAGAGTTTGACTGGAGGGACACTGAAGCTTTCTTT. It is translated as CASSQEFDWRDTEAFF. This rearrangement joins TRBV4-1 to TRBJ1-1; D is uncertain. V gave up 0 bases and J gave up 3 bases, with 14 bases separating them. The germline V gene encodes CDR1 MGHRA and CDR2 YSYEKL. The CDR3 has 16 amino acids.

This clonotype was seen many times. The genes are TRBV6-5 and TRBJ2-7; TRBD2 matches 9 bases. Germline V gene data show CDR1 as MNHEY and CDR2 as SVGAGI. V lost 0 bases and J lost 0; bases outside the gene matches: 3. This CDR3 has 16 amino acids. The CDR3 DNA reads TGTGCCAGCAGTTACTCGGGTAGCGGGAGCTCCTACGAGCAGTACTTC. Translating gives CASSYSGSGSSYEQYF.

This chain joins TRBV18 and TRBJ1-2; tentative D call: TRBD1 (5 bases). This CDR3 contains 15 residues. CDR1 and CDR2 from the germline V gene are KGHSH and LQKENI. V dropped 2 bases and J dropped 5 bases, with 15 bases sitting between them. Written as DNA, the CDR3 is TGTGCCAGCTCACCATTGCGAGGAGGGGAATATGGCTACACCTTC. Translated, it gives CASSPLRGGEYGYTF.

The V gene is TRBV6-2 or TRBV6-3, the J gene TRBJ1-5; no firm D call. This CDR3 has 16 amino acids. Trimming stripped 0 bases from V and 4 bases from J, with 13 bases between. Per the germline V gene, CDR1 is MNHEY and CDR2 is SVGEGT. For the CDR3, the DNA is TGTGCCAGCAGTTACTCGGCGGGTTTGGAGAATCAGCCCCAGCATTTT. It encodes CASSYSAGLENQPQHF.

This clonotype was recorded many times. The V and J genes are TRBV30 and TRBJ2-7, with D possibly matching TRBD1 (6 bases). The germline gives CDR1 GTSNPN, CDR2 SVGIG (reference sequence). The V end was cut by 8 bases, the J end by 6 bases, with 14 bases between. The CDR3 has 11 amino acids. CDR3 amino acids: CAVNRELEQYF. CDR3 DNA sequence: TGTGCCGTGAACAGGGAACTCGAGCAGTACTTC.

This clonotype was detected many times. The V and J genes are TRBV3-1 and TRBJ2-7; TRBD2 is a possible D gene (6 bases). V was trimmed by 4 bases and J by 2 bases, leaving 12 bases between them. Germline values: CDR1 LGHDT, CDR2 YNNKEL (reference sequence). CDR3 length: 14 amino acids. The CDR3 coding sequence is TGTGCCAGCAGCCCTCTGGGGGGTCCCTACGAGCAGTACTTC. Its protein product is CASSPLGGPYEQYF.

The chain has TRBV6-1 and TRBJ1-5; 9 bases line up with TRBD1. The V gene end was trimmed by 10 bases and the J gene end by 1 base; junction bases not matched to a gene: 5. The CDR3 sequence is 14 residues long. Germline CDR1 MNHNS, CDR2 SASEGT. The CDR3 nucleotides are TGTGCCACCGGGACAGGGAGGAGCAATCAGCCCCAGCATTTT. Translation: CATGTGRSNQPQHF.

This clonotype was found many times. The chain employs TRBV6-4 and TRBJ2-2; 7 bases fit TRBD2. CDR1 is MRHNA, CDR2 SNTAGT, per germline. The V and J ends lost 3 bases and 7 bases, in that order; junction bases with no gene match: 2. The CDR3 runs to 13 residues. CDR3 region: CASSEREHGELFF. CDR3 nucleotide sequence: TGTGCCAGCAGTGAGCGGGAGCACGGGGAGCTGTTTTTT.

The rearrangement links TRBV6-1 to TRBJ2-7, with a weak D call TRBD1 (5 bases). The CDR3 has 13 residues. Per germline, CDR1 MNHNS and CDR2 SASEGT. Between the trimmed V and J ends, which lost 11 bases and 4 bases, there was a span of 18 bases. Here the CDR3 DNA reads TGTGCCGCCAGGGCAGGCCAATTTTACGAGCAGTACTTC. Translation gives CAARAGQFYEQYF.

This clonotype was counted ten times or more. This sequence joins TRBV30 and TRBJ2-7; TRBD2 aligns across 13 bases. Looked up from germline, CDR1 is GTSNPN and CDR2 is SVGIG (reference sequence). J was trimmed by 9 bases and V by 5 bases; bases with no gene match: 13. The CDR3 runs 15 residues. CDR3 residues: CAWGPSTSGRIGQYF. Written as DNA, the CDR3 is TGTGCCTGGGGCCCTTCGACTAGCGGGAGGATTGGGCAGTACTTC. Variable domain in full (rest from reference TRBV30 and TRBJ2-7): SQTIHQWPATLVQPVGSPLSLECTVEGTSNPNLYWYRQAAGRGLQLLFYSVGIGQISSEVPQNLSASRPQDRQFILSSKKLLLSDSGFYLCAWGPSTSGRIGQYFGPGTRLTVT.

This chain uses TRBV28 with TRBJ2-7; 13 positions agree with TRBD2. V was clipped by 4 bases and J by 0 bases; unmatched bases: 9. Germline V gene lookup returns CDR1 MDHEN and CDR2 SYDVKM. There are 18 residues in the CDR3. The CDR3 DNA is TGTGCCAGCAGTTCAATACTAGCGGGAGGGGTGAGCTCCTACGAGCAGTACTTC. It translates to CASSSILAGGVSSYEQYF.

This clonotype was observed many times. The chain links TRBV19 to TRBJ2-5; TRBD1 matches at 9 bases. The germline gives CDR1 LNHDA, CDR2 SQIVND (reference sequence). This CDR3 is built from 16 residues. DNA for the CDR3: TGTGCGGCCGGAGGACAGGGGAGTGGGTACCAAGAGACCCAGTACTTC. Protein product: CAAGGQGSGYQETQYF.

This clonotype was detected ten times or more. The rearrangement uses TRBV7-2 and TRBJ1-3; no reliable D call. The CDR3 runs to 15 residues. V lost 6 bases to trimming and J lost 0 bases, with 12 bases between them. Germline V gives CDR1 SGHTA, CDR2 FQGNSA. CDR3 in amino acids: CASRGQPASGNTIYF. As DNA, the CDR3 is TGTGCCAGCAGGGGTCAACCGGCCTCTGGAAACACCATATATTTT.

This clonotype was counted ten times or more. The gene calls are TRBV6-5 and TRBJ1-2; the D gene is possibly TRBD1 (6 bases). The CDR3 sequence is 13 residues long. With 2 bases removed from V and 7 bases from J, the gap between germline ends came to 11 bases. Germline CDR1 reads MNHEY; CDR2 reads SVGAGI. The CDR3 reads CASSYGGDIGYTF. The CDR3 nucleotides read TGTGCCAGCAGTTACGGGGGGGACATTGGCTACACCTTC.

J is TRBJ2-7 and V is TRBV12-3 or TRBV12-4; 11 nucleotides line up with TRBD2. The CDR3 has 14 amino acids. V lost 7 bases to trimming and J lost 6 bases; unmatched junction nucleotides: 8. CDR3 residues: CASNKLAGVGEQYF. CDR3 nucleotide sequence: TGTGCCAGCAATAAACTAGCGGGAGTTGGCGAGCAGTACTTC.

This clonotype was recorded many times. The chain joins TRBV30 to TRBJ2-5; 11 bases map to TRBD2. The junction had 6 bases not matched to a gene; V was cut back by 4 bases and J by 2 bases. The CDR3 has 15 amino acids. Germline V gene sequence: CDR1 GTSNPN, CDR2 SVGIG (reference sequence). The CDR3 nucleotides read TGTGCCTGGACCCCTAGCGGGAGGCGACAAGAGACCCAGTACTTC. It encodes CAWTPSGRRQETQYF.

In this sample, this clonotype turned up many times. V usage is TRBV6-5 and J usage is TRBJ1-5; maybe TRBD1 (5 bases). The germline V and J ends were trimmed by 6 bases and 6 bases, with 18 bases remaining between them. CDR1 and CDR2 from the germline V gene are MNHEY and SVGAGI. The CDR3 covers 15 residues. CDR3 in amino acids: CASRGTRDFSQPQHF. CDR3 nucleotides: TGTGCCAGCAGGGGGACCCGGGACTTCAGTCAGCCCCAGCATTTT.

This clonotype was counted many times. This chain joins TRBV6-1 and TRBJ1-1; D may be TRBD1 (6 bases). Germline lookup yields CDR1 MNHNS and CDR2 SASEGT. This CDR3 has 14 amino acids. Trimming cost V 3 bases and J 10 bases, with 18 bases left between them. CDR3 residues: CASSDRPREQGAFF. In DNA, the CDR3 is TGTGCCAGCAGTGATCGGCCGCGGGAACAGGGAGCTTTCTTT.